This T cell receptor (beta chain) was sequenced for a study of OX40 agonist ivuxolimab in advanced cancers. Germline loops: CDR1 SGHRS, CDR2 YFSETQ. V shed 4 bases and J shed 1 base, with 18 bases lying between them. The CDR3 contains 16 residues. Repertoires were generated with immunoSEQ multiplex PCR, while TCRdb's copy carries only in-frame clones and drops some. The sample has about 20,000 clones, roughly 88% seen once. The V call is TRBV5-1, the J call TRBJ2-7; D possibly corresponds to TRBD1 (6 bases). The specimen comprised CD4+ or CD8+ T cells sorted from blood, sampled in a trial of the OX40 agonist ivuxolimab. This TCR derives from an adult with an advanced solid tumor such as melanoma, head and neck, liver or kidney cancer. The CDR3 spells CASSPHPGVGSYEQYF. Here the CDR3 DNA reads TGCGCCAGCAGCCCTCATCCAGGGGTGGGATCCTACGAGCAGTACTTC.